This T cell receptor (beta chain) came from a study of OX40 agonist ivuxolimab in advanced cancers. Clones were read by immunoSEQ multiplex PCR, and TCRdb kept only the in-frame ones, dropping some. Among 75,000 to 95,000 clones listed, 75% to 95% were seen once. V dropped 6 bases and J dropped 5 bases, with 12 bases sitting between them. Germline V lookup: CDR1 MDHEN, CDR2 SYDVKM. CDR3 length: 13 residues. This sequence joins TRBV28 and TRBJ2-3; possible D gene TRBD1, 6 bases. The sequence was collected from an adult with an advanced solid tumor such as melanoma, head and neck, liver or kidney cancer. Here the sequenced sample was CD4+ or CD8+ T cells sorted from blood, taken in a trial of the OX40 agonist ivuxolimab. The CDR3 sequence: CASSRGGGDTQYF. The DNA of the CDR3 is TGTGCCAGCAGCAGGGGTGGGGGAGATACGCAGTATTTT.